This record covers a single TCR beta chain. Antigen specificity is unknown. Trimming shortened V by 0 bases and J by 4 bases, and 9 bases separated the two germline ends. This CDR3 region has 14 residues. The data are from a study of T cell repertoires in cytomegalovirus infection. A single record per CDR3 protein comes from TCRdb applying MiXCR to the reads. The data show a few hundred thousand distinct CDR3 sequences, with roughly 43% seen just once and about 39% held by the top ten. This chain joins TRBV12-3 or TRBV12-4 and TRBJ1-2, with a tentative D call TRBD1 (5 bases). This specimen consisted of cultured PBMCs, obtained from culture after CMV antigen stimulation. This receptor was taken from a human donor in good health (CMV status not recorded). Some clones in this sample may be carry-over from other donors' samples. CDR3 amino acids: CASSLARGTYGYTF. The CDR3 DNA reads TGTGCCAGCAGTTTAGCGCGTGGGACCTATGGCTACACCTTC.